This TCR beta chain was sequenced for a study of blood T cell repertoires in COVID-19. Profiling relied on immunoSEQ multiplex PCR, and the TCRdb table lists in-frame clones only, not all of them. Among about 110,000 clones listed, around 80% were seen once. Germline V gene sequence: CDR1 LGHDT, CDR2 YNNKEL (reference sequence). V trimming: 1 base; J trimming: 8 bases; junction bases outside the gene matches: 7. The CDR3 has 15 amino acids. The sample holds a few counts of this clone. This rearrangement joins TRBV3-1 (or the pseudogene TRBV3-2) to TRBJ2-1, with 8 nucleotides matching TRBD2. The TCR originated in a woman of 80 years or more with acute or convalescent COVID-19. Material for sequencing was peripheral blood. CDR3 nucleotide sequence: TGTGCCAGCAGCCAAGGATCGGGAGGGCCCTATGAGCAGTTCTTC. It specifies CASSQGSGGPYEQFF.